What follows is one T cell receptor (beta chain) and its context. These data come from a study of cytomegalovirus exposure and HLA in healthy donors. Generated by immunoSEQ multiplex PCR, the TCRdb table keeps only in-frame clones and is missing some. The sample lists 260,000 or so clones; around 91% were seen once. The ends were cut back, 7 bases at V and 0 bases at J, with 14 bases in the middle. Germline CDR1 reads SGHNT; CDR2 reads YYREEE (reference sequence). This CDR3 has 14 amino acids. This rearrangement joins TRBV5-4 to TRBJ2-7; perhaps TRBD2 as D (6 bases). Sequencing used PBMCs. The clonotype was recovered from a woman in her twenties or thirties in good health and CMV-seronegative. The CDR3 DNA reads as TGTGCCAGCTCGTTCGCGGGGAGCTCCTACGAGCAGTACTTC. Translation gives CASSFAGSSYEQYF.